Below, 30 T cell receptor beta chains from the same sample are listed, as sequenced in a study of blood T cells in healthy people across ages. Primers used in a second PCR of roughly 6 to 11 cycles were a sample-barcoded 5' primer and a J-beta primer mix. TCRdb analysed the 5' RACE reads with MiXCR anew, one entry per CDR3 protein. Of 1.4 million to 1.5 million distinct CDR3 sequences in the sample, about 43% were seen once. The sample comprised blood. The receptor set was obtained from a young woman in good health.

The genes are TRBV6-5 and TRBJ2-1; the D gene could be TRBD1 or TRBD2 (5 bases each). The CDR3 loop spans 14 amino acids. Per the germline V gene, CDR1 is MNHEY and CDR2 is SVGAGI. V dropped 2 bases and J dropped 8 bases, with 13 bases sitting between them. CDR3 coding DNA: TGTGCCAGCAGTTACCAGCGGACACGGGATGAGCAGTTCTTC. It codes for CASSYQRTRDEQFF.

The chain has TRBV5-4 and TRBJ1-1; the D gene is possibly TRBD1 (5 bases). CDR1 is SGHNT, CDR2 YYREEE, per germline (reference sequence). The V and J ends lost 1 base and 5 bases respectively, with 12 bases between them. This CDR3 is built from 14 residues. In nucleotides, the CDR3 is TGTGCCAGCAGCTTGAGTCAGGGTTGGACTGAAGCTTTCTTT. It yields the protein CASSLSQGWTEAFF.

The count of this clonotype is one. J is TRBJ1-2 and V is TRBV20-1; possibly TRBD1 for D (6 bases). This CDR3 has 14 amino acids. The V end was cut by 3 bases, the J end by 3 bases, with 14 bases between. The V gene's germline CDR1 is DFQATT and CDR2 SNEGSKA (reference sequence). CDR3 bases: TGCAGTGCTAGTACTGGGACAAACCACTATGGCTACACCTTC. It translates to CSASTGTNHYGYTF.

This clonotype has just a few counts. The rearrangement links TRBV5-1 to TRBJ1-2; 7 nucleotides match TRBD1. The V gene end was trimmed by 0 bases and the J gene end by 4 bases; junction bases not matched to a gene: 9. Germline CDR1 reads SGHRS; CDR2 reads YFSETQ. This CDR3 is 16 amino acids long. The CDR3 loop reads CASSLGQGSYAYGYTF. In DNA, the CDR3 is TGCGCCAGCAGCTTGGGACAGGGAAGTTACGCCTATGGCTACACCTTC.

In its sample, this clonotype was seen a few times. The chain couples TRBV29-1 to TRBJ2-1, with D perhaps matching TRBD2 (7 bases). The germline V gene has CDR1 SQVTM and CDR2 ANQGSEA. Trimming removed 7 bases from V and 7 bases from J, with 17 bases in between. This CDR3 has 13 amino acids. The CDR3 sequence: CSATGRGINEQFF. The DNA of the CDR3 is TGCAGCGCCACAGGGAGGGGGATAAATGAGCAGTTCTTC.

The chain carries TRBV20-1 and TRBJ2-1; perhaps TRBD2 as D (6 bases). The germline V and J ends were trimmed by 3 bases and 0 bases, with 12 bases remaining between them. Per germline, CDR1 DFQATT and CDR2 SNEGSKA (reference sequence). The CDR3 is 15 residues long. As DNA, the CDR3 is TGCAGTGCTAGTTTAAGCGGGCCCTCCTACAATGAGCAGTTCTTC. Its protein is CSASLSGPSYNEQFF.

V usage is TRBV9 and J usage is TRBJ2-1; 10 nucleotides line up with TRBD2. Germline V gene sequence: CDR1 SGDLS, CDR2 YYNGEE. The J segment lost 3 bases and the V segment lost 4 bases, leaving 10 bases of the junction unmatched. The CDR3 sequence is 17 residues long. CDR3 amino acids: CASSPDLLAGDYNEQFF. CDR3 bases: TGTGCCAGCAGCCCGGACCTCCTAGCGGGGGACTACAATGAGCAGTTCTTC. Combining the CDR3 with reference TRBV9 and TRBJ2-1 gives the whole variable domain DSGVTQTPKHLITATGQRVTLRCSPRSGDLSVYWYQQSLDQGLQFLIQYYNGEERAKGNILERFSAQQFPDLHSELNLSSLELGDSALYFCASSPDLLAGDYNEQFFGPGTRLTVL.

In DNA form, the CDR3 reads TGTGCCAGATCCGGACAGGGTGGCGACGAGCAGTACTTC. This translates into CARSGQGGDEQYF. The rearrangement links TRBV21-1 to TRBJ2-7; the table's D gene call, TRBD1, was not cross checked with the DNA. TRBV21-1 is noted as a pseudogene. The CDR3 extends over 13 amino acids.

The J gene is TRBJ2-1, the V gene TRBV10-2; TRBD2 agrees at 9 bases. The V gene's germline CDR1 is WSHSY and CDR2 SAAADI. Trimming cost V 6 bases and J 1 base; bases outside gene matches: 4. The CDR3 sequence is 15 residues long. CDR3 residues: CASRRTSASYNEQFF. The CDR3 DNA is TGCGCCAGCAGGCGGACTAGCGCGTCCTACAATGAGCAGTTCTTC.

The rearrangement joins TRBV7-9 to TRBJ2-1; maybe TRBD2 (6 bases). Trimming shortened V by 1 base and J by 5 bases, and 18 bases separated the two germline ends. The CDR3 loop spans 17 amino acids. Germline V gene lookup returns CDR1 SEHNR and CDR2 FQNEAQ (reference sequence). The chain's CDR3 is CASSLEKAGLTHNEQFF. CDR3 nucleotides: TGTGCCAGCAGCTTAGAAAAGGCGGGGCTTACACACAATGAGCAGTTCTTC.

The chain carries TRBV6-6 and TRBJ1-2, with TRBD1 matching 8 bases. CDR1 and CDR2 (germline): MNHNY, SVGAGI (reference sequence). The length of the CDR3 is 15 residues. Germline trimming cut 0 bases from V and 6 bases from J; bases unmatched to any gene: 6. The CDR3 region has the DNA TGTGCCAGCAGTTACTCGGGACAGGTCCTGAATGGCTACACCTTC. This gives the protein CASSYSGQVLNGYTF.

This clonotype showed up just a few times. The chain carries TRBV28 and TRBJ2-7; 11 bases fit TRBD1. The CDR3 totals 18 residues. V shed 5 bases and J 3 bases; nucleotides not matched to a gene: 15. CDR1 MDHEN and CDR2 SYDVKM come from the germline V gene. CDR3 residues: CASSPPTGTGGLLYEQYF. The CDR3 DNA reads as TGTGCCAGCAGTCCACCCACCGGGACAGGGGGGCTACTCTACGAGCAGTACTTC.

The J gene is TRBJ2-1, the V gene TRBV7-9, with 11 bases identical to TRBD2. CDR3 length: 15 amino acids. V shed 7 bases, J shed 9 bases, and the junction held 11 bases outside the gene matches. CDR1 is SEHNR and CDR2 is FQNEAQ in the germline V gene (reference sequence). CDR3 sequence (DNA): TGTGCCAGCACCGTACTAGCGGGGGACCGGGGTGAGCAGTTCTTC. Protein: CASTVLAGDRGEQFF. Full variable domain (missing parts from reference TRBV7-9 and TRBJ2-1): DTGVSQNPRHKITKRGQNVTFRCDPISEHNRLYWYRQTLGQGPEFLTYFQNEAQLEKSRLLSDRFSAERPKGSFSTLEIQRTEQGDSAMYLCASTVLAGDRGEQFFGPGTRLTVL.

This clonotype was recorded a few times. The V and J genes are TRBV21-1 and TRBJ2-5; the table's D gene call, TRBD1, was not cross checked with the DNA. TRBV21-1 is flagged as a pseudogene. The CDR3 length is 17 residues. CDR3 sequence (DNA): TGTGCCAGCAGCAAAGTCCCAAGGGGGAACCTACCGGAGACCCAGTACTTC. It yields the protein CASSKVPRGNLPETQYF.

This clonotype was seen only a few times. The chain uses TRBV7-6 and TRBJ2-7; 10 bases are a match to TRBD2. The trim removed 1 base at V and 5 bases at J, leaving 11 bases unmatched. Per germline, CDR1 SGHVS and CDR2 FNYEAQ. This CDR3 spans 17 amino acids. This CDR3 reads CASSLVSSGSNENEQYF. CDR3 nucleotides: TGTGCCAGCAGCTTAGTGTCTAGCGGGAGCAATGAGAACGAGCAGTACTTC.

This clonotype occurred a few times. J is TRBJ2-4 and V is TRBV5-1, with 9 bases matching TRBD1. The J call could be wrong; TRBJ2-7 is a better fit for the DNA end. The CDR3 is 14 amino acids. The germline V gene has CDR1 SGHRS and CDR2 YFSETQ. Here the CDR3 reads CASRVQTGGSEQYF. The CDR3 DNA follows: TGCGCCAGCAGAGTTCAAACAGGGGGCAGCGAGCAGTACTTC.

The chain links TRBV28 to TRBJ1-2, with D uncertain. Deletions cut 6 bases from V and 6 bases from J, with 11 bases between. This CDR3 contains 12 residues. Germline V gene data show CDR1 as MDHEN and CDR2 as SYDVKM. The CDR3 coding sequence is TGTGCCAGCAGAAGGTGGCATCATGGCTACACCTTC. Its translation is CASRRWHHGYTF.

The chain has TRBV11-2 and TRBJ1-1; no definite D call. Germline V CDR1 and CDR2: SGHAT, FQNNGV. CDR3 length: 15 amino acids. Deletions cut 0 bases from V and 4 bases from J, with 12 bases between. As DNA, the CDR3 is TGTGCCAGCAGCTTAGACCCCAGGCCCACCACTGAAGCTTTCTTT. It translates to CASSLDPRPTTEAFF.

This clonotype was counted between two and nine times. The chain has TRBV20-1 and TRBJ2-1, with TRBD2 matching 9 bases. Per germline, CDR1 DFQATT and CDR2 SNEGSKA (reference sequence). The CDR3 extends over 14 amino acids. Trimming cost V 1 base and J 8 bases; bases outside gene matches: 6. The CDR3 coding sequence is TGCAGTGCTAGAGGCGGGGGGGCCCCCGATGAGCAGTTCTTC. It yields the protein CSARGGGAPDEQFF.

The chain has TRBV27 and TRBJ2-3, with 14 bases lining up with TRBD2. The CDR3 is 20 residues long. Germline-derived CDR1 and CDR2 are MNHEY and SMNVEV (reference sequence). Trimming at V came to 2 bases and at J to 3 bases, leaving 13 bases not matched to a gene. In DNA, the CDR3 is TGTGCCAGCAGTTTAAGCCTAGGACGGGGACTAGCGGGAGTTACAGATACGCAGTATTTT. This sequence encodes CASSLSLGRGLAGVTDTQYF.

The chain has TRBV20-1 and TRBJ2-2; unclear D gene. This CDR3 region has 15 residues. CDR1 is DFQATT, CDR2 SNEGSKA, per germline (reference sequence). Between the trimmed V and J ends, which lost 6 bases and 4 bases, there was a span of 18 bases. The CDR3 loop reads CSAANYDTSTGELFF. Here the CDR3 DNA reads TGCAGTGCGGCCAATTACGACACGTCCACCGGGGAGCTGTTTTTT.

The gene calls are TRBV6-6 and TRBJ1-1; D is possibly TRBD1 (6 bases). V was pared by 7 bases and J by 2 bases, with 17 bases between. The CDR3 spans 15 residues. Per germline, CDR1 MNHNY and CDR2 SVGAGI (reference sequence). CDR3 nucleotides: TGTGCCAGCACCAAACCTCAGGGGCCCAACACTGAAGCTTTCTTT. As protein: CASTKPQGPNTEAFF.

The chain employs TRBV5-1 and TRBJ1-2; possible D gene TRBD1, 6 bases. Looked up from germline, CDR1 is SGHRS and CDR2 is YFSETQ. CDR3 length: 16 residues. The V and J ends lost 4 bases and 3 bases respectively, with 19 bases between them. The CDR3 is CASSPGHSDVHYGYTF. For the CDR3, the DNA is TGCGCCAGCAGCCCGGGACACTCAGACGTGCACTATGGCTACACCTTC.

This clonotype was seen a few times. The gene calls are TRBV7-2 and TRBJ1-2; D may be TRBD1 (6 bases). With 10 bases removed from V and 5 bases from J, the gap between germline ends came to 20 bases. From germline, CDR1 is SGHTA and CDR2 FQGNSA. This CDR3 region has 14 residues. CDR3 sequence (DNA): TGTGCCAACACCCGACCGGACAGCAGTTATGGCTACACCTTC. This gives the protein CANTRPDSSYGYTF. The full variable domain, in which reference TRBV7-2 and TRBJ1-2 provide the parts outside the CDR3, is GAGVSQSPSNKVTEKGKDVELRCDPISGHTALYWYRQSLGQGLEFLIYFQGNSAPDKSGLPSDRFSAERTGGSVSTLTIQRTQQEDSAVYLCANTRPDSSYGYTFGSGTRLTVV.

This chain connects TRBV7-2 to TRBJ2-3; D call uncertain. The germline V gene has CDR1 SGHTA and CDR2 FQGNSA. The CDR3 has 15 amino acids. The germline V and J ends were trimmed by 2 bases and 5 bases, with 14 bases remaining between them. CDR3 sequence reads: CASSLSGPGVDTQYF. The CDR3 DNA reads as TGTGCCAGCAGCTTATCCGGCCCAGGCGTAGATACGCAGTATTTT.

The J gene is TRBJ2-7, the V gene TRBV5-1; 9 nucleotides agree with TRBD1. Germline lookup yields CDR1 SGHRS and CDR2 YFSETQ. V shed 3 bases, J shed 2 bases, and the junction held 6 bases outside the gene matches. CDR3 length: 15 amino acids. CDR3 nucleotide sequence: TGCGCCAGCAGCTACCTGGACAGGGGCACCTACGAGCAGTACTTC. Its translation: CASSYLDRGTYEQYF.

The chain combines TRBV14 with TRBJ2-1; D may correspond to TRBD1 or TRBD2 (5 bases each). Germline CDR1 SGHDN, CDR2 FVKESK. Trimming pared 4 bases from V and 2 bases from J, leaving 15 bases between. The CDR3 consists of 16 residues. CDR3 sequence: CASSLGLRGTYNEQFF. CDR3 in DNA: TGTGCCAGCAGCCTAGGGCTACGGGGCACCTACAATGAGCAGTTCTTC.

This clonotype was recorded a few times. This chain joins TRBV28 and TRBJ2-7; TRBD2 aligns across 14 bases. Germline CDR1 is MDHEN and CDR2 is SYDVKM. V lost 3 bases and J lost 1; bases outside the gene matches: 8. CDR3 length: 18 residues. CDR3 sequence reads: CASSFPTGLAGGSYEQYF. The CDR3 DNA sequence: TGTGCCAGCAGTTTCCCTACAGGACTAGCGGGGGGTTCCTACGAGCAGTACTTC. Filled out from reference TRBV28 and TRBJ2-7, the complete variable domain reads DVKVTQSSRYLVKRTGEKVFLECVQDMDHENMFWYRQDPGLGLRLIYFSYDVKMKEKGDIPEGYSVSREKKERFSLILESASTNQTSMYLCASSFPTGLAGGSYEQYFGPGTRLTVT.

V gene TRBV6-2 or TRBV6-3 combines with J gene TRBJ1-1, with 7 bases identical to TRBD1. CDR3 length: 18 amino acids. J lost 5 bases, V lost 2 bases, and 17 bases had no gene match. Germline V lookup: CDR1 MNHEY, CDR2 SVGEGT. The CDR3 DNA is TGTGCCAGCAGTTACCCCAGAAGTATTACAGGGGCCGGTACTGAAGCTTTCTTT. It is translated as CASSYPRSITGAGTEAFF.

The rearrangement uses TRBV5-1 and TRBJ2-5; possibly TRBD2 for D (6 bases). Germline V CDR1 and CDR2: SGHRS, YFSETQ. This CDR3 comprises 15 residues. Trimming shortened V by 2 bases and J by 5 bases, and 16 bases separated the two germline ends. For the CDR3, the DNA is TGCGCCAGCAGCTTACCCGGGACTGGGGGGGAGACCCAGTACTTC. It codes for CASSLPGTGGETQYF.